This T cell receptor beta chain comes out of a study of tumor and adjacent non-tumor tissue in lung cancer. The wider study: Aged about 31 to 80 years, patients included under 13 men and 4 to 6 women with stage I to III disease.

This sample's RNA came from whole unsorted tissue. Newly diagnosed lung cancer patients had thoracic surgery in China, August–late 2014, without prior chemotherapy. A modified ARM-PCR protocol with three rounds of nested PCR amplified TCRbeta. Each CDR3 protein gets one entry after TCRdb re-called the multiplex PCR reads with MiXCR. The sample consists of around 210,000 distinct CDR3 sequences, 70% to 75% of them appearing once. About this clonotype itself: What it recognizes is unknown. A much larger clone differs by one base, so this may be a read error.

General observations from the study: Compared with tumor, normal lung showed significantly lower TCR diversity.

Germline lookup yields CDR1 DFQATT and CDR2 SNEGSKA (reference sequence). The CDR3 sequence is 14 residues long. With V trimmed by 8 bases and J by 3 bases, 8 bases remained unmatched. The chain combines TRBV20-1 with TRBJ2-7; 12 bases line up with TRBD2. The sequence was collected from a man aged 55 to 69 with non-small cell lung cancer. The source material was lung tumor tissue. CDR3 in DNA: TGCAGTACTACACTAGCGGGAGGAAACTACGAGCAGTACTTC. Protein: CSTTLAGGNYEQYF.